These 20 T cell receptor beta chains were all obtained from the same sample, sequenced in a study of T cell repertoires in cytomegalovirus infection. TCRdb called the reads again in MiXCR, with one record for every CDR3 protein. The table includes 750,000 to 950,000 distinct CDR3 sequences, just under 30% detected once. No antigens are known for them. The specimen was cultured CD8+ T cells from PBMCs, collected from culture after CMV antigen stimulation. The receptors here all came from a human donor in good health (CMV status not recorded). Some clones in this sample may be carry-over from other donors' samples.

The genes are TRBV4-1 and TRBJ2-6; D may correspond to TRBD1 or TRBD2 (6 bases each). CDR1 is MGHRA and CDR2 is YSYEKL in the germline V gene. V lost 7 bases to trimming and J lost 2 bases, with 12 bases between them. The CDR3 length is 15 residues. In DNA, the CDR3 is TGCGCCAGCACCTTGAGGGGGGCTGGGGCCAACGTCCTGACTTTC. It yields the protein CASTLRGAGANVLTF.

The chain recombines TRBV4-1 with TRBJ1-5; 7 nucleotides agree with TRBD1. The V segment lost 3 bases and the J segment 6 bases; nucleotides outside the gene matches: 2. The CDR3 is 13 amino acids. CDR1 and CDR2 (germline): MGHRA, YSYEKL. CDR3 loop: CASSHTGVQPQHF. The CDR3, as DNA: TGCGCCAGCAGCCACACAGGGGTTCAGCCCCAGCATTTT.

The chain combines TRBV19 with TRBJ2-1; 9 positions match TRBD1. In germline, CDR1 is LNHDA, CDR2 SQIVND (reference sequence). V shed 10 bases and J 2 bases; nucleotides not matched to a gene: 6. The CDR3 consists of 14 residues. In DNA, the CDR3 is TGTGCCACCCATACAGGGGGCCCCTACAATGAGCAGTTCTTC. It translates to CATHTGGPYNEQFF.

This clonotype showed up just a few times. The chain uses TRBV6-2 or TRBV6-3 and TRBJ2-1, with TRBD1 matching over 7 bases. Germline V gene sequence: CDR1 MNHEY, CDR2 SVGEGT. Trimming at V came to 2 bases and at J to 4 bases, leaving 8 bases not matched to a gene. The length of the CDR3 is 16 residues. The CDR3 sequence is CASSYSHGTDYNEQFF. The DNA for the CDR3 is TGTGCCAGCAGTTACAGCCACGGGACAGATTACAATGAGCAGTTCTTC.

The J gene is TRBJ1-2, the V gene TRBV6-5; TRBD1 aligns across 8 bases. Germline assignment: CDR1 MNHEY and CDR2 SVGAGI. Germline trimming cut 5 bases from V and 2 bases from J; bases unmatched to any gene: 4. The CDR3 consists of 14 residues. CDR3 region: CASSHDRGNYGYTF. CDR3 bases: TGTGCCAGCAGTCACGACAGGGGAAACTATGGCTACACCTTC.

A few counts support this clonotype. J is TRBJ1-2 and V is TRBV19; D may be TRBD1 (5 bases). This CDR3 spans 13 amino acids. V dropped 10 bases and J dropped 4 bases, with 16 bases sitting between them. Germline-derived CDR1 and CDR2 are LNHDA and SQIVND (reference sequence). CDR3 sequence reads: CATREEGSYGYTF. CDR3 bases: TGTGCCACCAGGGAGGAAGGAAGCTATGGCTACACCTTC.

This clonotype came up many times. The chain joins TRBV5-6 to TRBJ2-3; D unresolved. The CDR3 consists of 14 residues. The V end lost 0 bases, the J end lost 0 bases, and 5 bases lay between the germline ends. Germline V lookup: CDR1 SGHDT, CDR2 YYEEEE. CDR3 sequence reads: CASSLAPSTDTQYF. The DNA for the CDR3 is TGTGCCAGCAGCTTGGCACCGAGCACAGATACGCAGTATTTT. Full variable domain (missing parts from reference TRBV5-6 and TRBJ2-3): DAGVTQSPTHLIKTRGQQVTLRCSPKSGHDTVSWYQQALGQGPQFIFQYYEEEERQRGNFPDRFSGHQFPNYSSELNVNALLLGDSALYLCASSLAPSTDTQYFGPGTRLTVL.

This clonotype showed up just a few times. V is TRBV19 and J is TRBJ2-1; TRBD1 agrees at 7 bases. The V and J ends lost 3 bases and 0 bases, in that order; junction bases with no gene match: 5. The CDR3 contains 16 residues. CDR1 LNHDA and CDR2 SQIVND come from the germline V gene (reference sequence). The CDR3 bases are TGTGCCAGTAGTATCCCACAGGGGACCTCCTACAATGAGCAGTTCTTC. It is translated as CASSIPQGTSYNEQFF.

V gene TRBV2 combines with J gene TRBJ2-1, with 12 nucleotides matching TRBD2. Germline values: CDR1 SNHLY, CDR2 FYNNEI. Trimming cost V 7 bases and J 3 bases; bases outside gene matches: 4. The CDR3 spans 15 residues. In DNA form, the CDR3 reads TGTGCCAGCATTAGACTAGCGGGGGTCTACAATGAGCAGTTCTTC. Protein product: CASIRLAGVYNEQFF.

The chain recombines TRBV7-6 with TRBJ2-3; D possibly uses TRBD1 or TRBD2 (5 bases each). Germline V lookup: CDR1 SGHVS, CDR2 FNYEAQ. V was pared by 5 bases and J by 2 bases, with 17 bases between. The CDR3 loop spans 16 amino acids. DNA for the CDR3: TGTGCCAGCAGCCACGCAAGGGACCACCCCACAGATACGCAGTATTTT. This gives the protein CASSHARDHPTDTQYF.

The sample holds a few counts of this clonotype. The chain uses TRBV7-9 and TRBJ2-2; 8 bases match TRBD1. This CDR3 region has 14 residues. From germline, CDR1 is SEHNR and CDR2 FQNEAQ (reference sequence). V trimming: 8 bases; J trimming: 0 bases; junction bases outside the gene matches: 2. CDR3: CASQGAANTGELFF. DNA of the CDR3: TGTGCCAGCCAGGGGGCCGCGAACACCGGGGAGCTGTTTTTT. Using reference TRBV7-9 and TRBJ2-2 for the parts outside the CDR3, the full variable domain is DTGVSQNPRHKITKRGQNVTFRCDPISEHNRLYWYRQTLGQGPEFLTYFQNEAQLEKSRLLSDRFSAERPKGSFSTLEIQRTEQGDSAMYLCASQGAANTGELFFGEGSRLTVL.

Concerning this clonotype itself: At one of its ends the junction is not consistent with the germline gene, which may arise from a read error. This chain links TRBV6-5 with TRBJ2-1; D gene uncertain. Per the germline V gene, CDR1 is MNHEY and CDR2 is SVGAGI. The CDR3 runs 14 residues. The CDR3: CASSYAAGYNEQLF. CDR3 sequence (DNA): TGTGCCAGCAGTTACGCCGCCGGGTACAATGAGCAGCTCTTC.

The V gene is TRBV7-2, the J gene TRBJ1-6; D remains ambiguous. CDR1 SGHTA and CDR2 FQGNSA come from the germline V gene. V dropped 5 bases and J dropped 10 bases, with 24 bases sitting between them. This CDR3 comprises 17 residues. The CDR3 DNA reads TGTGCCAGCAGCCGATACCGAACGACATCGCGTGGGTCACCCCTCCACTTT. Protein sequence: CASSRYRTTSRGSPLHF.

The rearrangement joins TRBV6-6 to TRBJ1-1; 7 nucleotides align to TRBD1. The CDR3 runs to 15 residues. Germline V lookup: CDR1 MNHNY, CDR2 SVGAGI (reference sequence). Trimming at V came to 2 bases and at J to 2 bases, leaving 5 bases not matched to a gene. The CDR3 coding sequence is TGTGCCAGCAGTTACGAGGGGACAGATAACACTGAAGCTTTCTTT. Its protein product is CASSYEGTDNTEAFF.

This clonotype came up a few times. This chain joins TRBV7-9 and TRBJ1-2; D call uncertain. Trimming took off 5 bases at V and 2 bases at J, with 12 bases between the two ends. Germline V CDR1 and CDR2: SEHNR, FQNEAQ (reference sequence). This CDR3 contains 14 residues. CDR3: CASSERPSNYGYTF. Here the CDR3 DNA reads TGTGCCAGCAGCGAGCGTCCCAGCAACTATGGCTACACCTTC.

This clonotype was seen more than once but under ten times. This chain uses TRBV6-2 or TRBV6-3 with TRBJ1-5; D unclear. The CDR3 has 19 amino acids. V was pared by 1 base and J by 2 bases, with 21 bases between. Germline lookup yields CDR1 MNHEY and CDR2 SVGEGT. The CDR3 spells CASSYLPLDLGMGNQPQHF. Written as DNA, the CDR3 is TGTGCCAGCAGTTACTTGCCCCTGGACTTGGGTATGGGCAATCAGCCCCAGCATTTT.

The V and J genes are TRBV19 and TRBJ1-5, with D possibly TRBD1 on 6 matching bases. V dropped 3 bases and J dropped 2 bases, with 8 bases sitting between them. This CDR3 has 14 residues. Germline V gene sequence: CDR1 LNHDA, CDR2 SQIVND (reference sequence). Written as DNA, the CDR3 is TGTGCCAGTAGTATCGCAGGGGGCAATCAGCCCCAGCATTTT. Its translation is CASSIAGGNQPQHF.

This clonotype was detected a few times. The CDR3 DNA reads TGTGCCAGCAGTGAGGACAGGGGGACCTATGGCTACACCTTC. Translated: CASSEDRGTYGYTF. This chain links TRBV27 with TRBJ1-2, with 10 bases that match TRBD1. V lost 5 bases, J lost 4 bases, and 4 bases stayed unmatched. Germline V gene data show CDR1 as MNHEY and CDR2 as SMNVEV (reference sequence). The CDR3 is made up of 14 amino acids.

V and J are TRBV12-3 or TRBV12-4 and TRBJ2-5; D perhaps matches TRBD1 (6 bases). The CDR3 contains 15 residues. V was trimmed by 6 bases and J by 2 bases, leaving 16 bases between them. CDR3 sequence (DNA): TGTGCCAGCAGCCGAACTTCTGGACAGCAAGAGACCCAGTACTTC. As protein: CASSRTSGQQETQYF.

This clonotype has just a few counts. The genes are TRBV24-1 and TRBJ2-7, with a weak D call TRBD2 (6 bases). Trimming left V 4 bases short and J 0 bases short, with 12 bases between. The CDR3 has 15 amino acids. In germline, CDR1 is KGHDR, CDR2 SFDVKD. In DNA, the CDR3 is TGTGCCACCAGTGAAACGACGGGAGTCTCCTACGAGCAGTACTTC. Translating gives CATSETTGVSYEQYF.